This T cell receptor beta chain came from a study of CD8 T cells in Susac syndrome (dated by TCRdb to the late 2010s). The study in broad terms: The study used repertoire sequencing to test whether antigen drove CD8+ T cell activation and differentiation in Susac syndrome. The study compared CD8+ T cell repertoire clonality among over 9 healthy donors, about 14 Susac syndrome patients and approximately 16 multiple sclerosis patients. What the work shows at the level of the full study, not this receptor alone: The study acknowledged that relatively few individuals were included in the TCR sequencing and HLA analysis.

The V end loses 5 bases and the J end loses 2 bases, and a stretch of 15 bases separates them. Measured from the cysteine to the phenylalanine, the CDR3 is 16 residues long. Only the CDR3 region is kept as DNA, spanning 48 bases read in frame from base 1. The germline V gene supplies CDR1 SGHAT and CDR2 FQNNGV. RNA was extracted using the RNeasy kit, and roughly 0.45 to 1 microgram was reverse transcribed with random hexamers. The immunoSEQ multiplex PCR assay, covering 54 Vbeta and 13 Jbeta segments, was used to amplify TCR beta CDR3 regions. To correct PCR amplification bias, a synthetic template baseline was used for both primer optimization and computational correction. Per the original workflow: Reads were annotated to V, D and J genes per IMGT and analyzed with immunoSEQ Analyzer, keeping only productive sequences. To calculate clonality, Shannon entropy was normalized by log2 of the number of productive unique sequences and then subtracted from one. For each patient and control, public and private clones were evaluated among the 100 most prevalent clones. A clone was defined as Susac-specific if it was absent from the healthy and MS cohorts, from approximately 980 published viral clones and from other ImmuneACCESS disease sequences. Through fastp at Q25 and MiXCR, TCRdb rebuilt clones from the public reads, retaining in-frame beta chains. Every entry covers one CDR3 protein and lists the most common genes and DNA from its rows. These V and J calls originate from TCRdb's pipeline instead of the authors' own analysis. The sample table contains more than 65,000 distinct CDR3 sequences; only one count was recorded for approximately 95% of them. 0.2% to 0.3% of the sample is taken by the ten largest.

Peripheral blood CD8+ and CD4+ T cells from healthy donors, Susac syndrome patients and multiple sclerosis patients were profiled by high-throughput TCR beta sequencing. The healthy donors served as controls matched for age and sex. Bulk CD8+ and CD4+ T cells were purified by magnetic negative isolation, while CD8+ TEMRA cells were enriched using FACS. Blood was drawn into EDTA tubes, processed within 24 hours, and PBMCs were isolated by density gradient centrifugation. PBMCs destined for TCR sequencing were cryopreserved in liquid nitrogen and later thawed in a 37 °C water bath. Purity of sorted or isolated CD4+, CD8+ and CD8+ TEMRA cells was at least 90%. A remark on this clonotype: The clone's antigen remains unknown. Per-base quality was not reported, and no clone a single base away is much larger than it.

The TCR comes from a human donor in good health. Recombination joined TRBV11-2 with TRBJ2-2; the D call could be TRBD1 or TRBD2, with each sharing 5 bases. The sequenced sample was CD8+ T cells from PBMCs. This receptor has the CDR3 CASSLLGAYNTGELFF. The bases read TGTGCCAGCAGCCTCCTCGGGGCTTACAACACCGGGGAGCTGTTTTTT.